This T cell receptor beta chain stems from a study of shared clonotypes between healthy human individuals. Every immunoSEQ plate was one replicate of a subset's evenly spread DNA. Sequenced by immunoSEQ multiplex PCR; TCRdb stores in-frame clones only, minus some. The data show hundreds of thousands of clones, about four fifths seen once. This clone was counted a few times. The CDR3 has 16 amino acids. Unmatched junction bases numbered 8, after V lost 4 bases and J lost 3 bases. The germline V gene has CDR1 LNHNV and CDR2 YYDKDF (reference sequence). The gene calls are TRBV15 and TRBJ2-1; 8 bases agree with TRBD2. The clonotype comes from a woman aged 40 to 55 in good health. Some clones in this sample may be carry-over from other donors' samples. Sequencing used PBMCs. The CDR3 spells CATSKTAGVIYNEQFF. The DNA for the CDR3 is TGTGCCACCAGCAAAACAGCGGGAGTCATCTACAATGAGCAGTTCTTC.